Presented here are 9 T cell receptor beta chains from one specimen sequenced in a study of blood T cell repertoires in COVID-19. Assay used: immunoSEQ multiplex PCR; TCRdb lists only in-frame clones, some missing. The sample consists of roughly 38,000 clones, roughly 80% of them appearing once. Sequenced input: peripheral blood. Receptors originate from a man in his fifties or sixties with active COVID-19.

This sequence joins TRBV4-2 and TRBJ2-1; TRBD2 matches at 15 bases. The CDR3 length is 16 residues. From germline, CDR1 is LGHNA and CDR2 YNFKEQ. Unmatched junction bases numbered 3, after V lost 4 bases and J lost 5 bases. The CDR3 region is CASSRTSGGGDNEQFF. The CDR3 DNA is TGTGCCAGCAGCCGGACTAGCGGGGGGGGAGACAATGAGCAGTTCTTC.

The V and J genes are TRBV19 and TRBJ2-2; maybe TRBD2 (5 bases). From germline, CDR1 is LNHDA and CDR2 SQIVND (reference sequence). The CDR3 extends over 17 amino acids. V was shortened by 3 bases and J by 0 bases, with 14 bases between the two germline ends. The CDR3 spells CASSMDFPLANTGELFF. For the CDR3, the DNA is TGTGCCAGTAGTATGGACTTCCCTCTCGCGAACACCGGGGAGCTGTTTTTT.

V and J are TRBV28 and TRBJ2-2, with 8 positions matching TRBD1. The CDR3 has 15 residues. After removal of 6 bases from V and 5 bases from J, the junction contained 8 bases not matched to a gene. The germline V gene encodes CDR1 MDHEN and CDR2 SYDVKM. CDR3 residues: CASSTGGSGTGELFF. The CDR3 coding sequence is TGTGCCAGCAGCACAGGGGGGAGCGGAACCGGGGAGCTGTTTTTT.

The rearrangement joins TRBV27 to TRBJ1-2; 10 nucleotides match TRBD1. Trimming took 4 bases from V and 4 from J; bases not matched to a gene: 15. CDR1 and CDR2 (germline): MNHEY, SMNVEV (reference sequence). This CDR3 has 18 residues. The CDR3 region is CASSYQPLTGTGVYGYTF. The CDR3 DNA sequence: TGTGCCAGCAGTTACCAGCCACTAACCGGGACAGGGGTCTATGGCTACACCTTC.

The chain couples TRBV11-1 to TRBJ1-4, with D possibly being TRBD1 (5 bases). In germline, CDR1 is SGHAT, CDR2 FQDESV (reference sequence). V was shortened by 1 base and J by 11 bases, with 17 bases between the two germline ends. CDR3 size: 15 residues. CDR3 sequence reads: CASSLVGSSGGKLFF. CDR3 DNA sequence: TGTGCCAGCAGCTTAGTCGGCTCCTCGGGGGGGAAACTGTTTTTT. The variable domain in full, with the rest retrieved from reference TRBV11-1 and TRBJ1-4, is EAEVAQSPRYKITEKSQAVAFWCDPISGHATLYWYRQILGQGPELLVQFQDESVVDDSQLPKDRFSAERLKGVDSTLKIQPAELGDSAMYLCASSLVGSSGGKLFFGSGTQLSVL.

The V and J genes are TRBV7-9 and TRBJ1-1; 7 bases fit TRBD1. V shed 5 bases, J shed 4 bases, and the junction held 7 bases outside the gene matches. There are 14 residues in the CDR3. The V gene's germline CDR1 is SEHNR and CDR2 FQNEAQ (reference sequence). The chain's CDR3 is CASSATGYTTEAFF. The CDR3 DNA reads TGTGCCAGCAGCGCGACAGGGTACACCACTGAAGCTTTCTTT.

The rearrangement joins TRBV7-6 to TRBJ2-5; 10 positions agree with TRBD2. This CDR3 spans 15 amino acids. The germline V gene has CDR1 SGHVS and CDR2 FNYEAQ. J lost 5 bases, V lost 6 bases, and 9 bases had no gene match. In DNA, the CDR3 is TGTGCCAGCAGTCAAGCGGGGGGGGCCAGGGAGACCCAGTACTTC. Its translation is CASSQAGGARETQYF.

The genes are TRBV7-2 and TRBJ2-2; 9 bases match TRBD2. The V gene end was trimmed by 3 bases and the J gene end by 7 bases; junction bases not matched to a gene: 9. CDR1 is SGHTA, CDR2 FQGNSA, per germline. The CDR3 consists of 16 residues. The CDR3, as DNA: TGTGCCAGCAGCTTCGCGGGACTAGCTTTTGGCGGGGAGCTGTTTTTT. Protein: CASSFAGLAFGGELFF.

The rearrangement uses TRBV29-1 and TRBJ2-2, with 7 bases identical to TRBD1. With V trimmed by 7 bases and J by 3 bases, 5 bases remained unmatched. Germline assignment: CDR1 SQVTM and CDR2 ANQGSEA. The CDR3 has 13 amino acids. The CDR3, as DNA: TGCAGCGCCGGGGACAGCCACACCGGGGAGCTGTTTTTT. Its translation is CSAGDSHTGELFF.